Listed below are T cell receptor beta chains from one sample, sequenced in a study of OX40 agonist ivuxolimab in advanced cancers. The data were produced by immunoSEQ multiplex PCR, yet TCRdb's version contains in-frame clones alone and is incomplete. There are 89,000 or so clones in the sample; approximately 86% occur only once, and approximately 0.8% lies in the top ten. The material was CD4+ or CD8+ T cells sorted from blood, obtained in a trial of the OX40 agonist ivuxolimab. The receptors come from an adult with an advanced solid tumor such as melanoma, head and neck, liver or kidney cancer. The CDR3 runs from the conserved cysteine through the conserved F or W. The D gene is left open where the match is weak. A clone size is listed for some rows: how often the clone was seen (once, few, many), or a class if it is expanded.

>NA|NA|TRBJ1-2|TRBV28
TGTGCCAGCGGGGACCTTAACTATGGCTACACCTTC
CASGDLNYGYTF
>NA|once|TRBJ2-7|TRBV28
TGTGCCAGCATGAGGTACCCCGAGCAGTACTTC
CASMRYPEQYF
>NA|few|TRBJ1-5|TRBV28
TGTGCCAGCAGTTTTACGGATAGCAATCAGCCCCAGCATTTT
CASSFTDSNQPQHF
>NA|NA|TRBJ2-7|TRBV28
TGTGCCAGCAGGGGGCGGGGGGACAGTTACGAGCAGTACTTC
CASRGRGDSYEQYF
>NA|once|TRBJ2-7|TRBV18
TGTGCCAGCTCACCATCTGTCGAGCAGTACTTC
CASSPSVEQYF
>NA|NA|TRBJ2-4|TRBV11-3
TGTGCCAGCAGCCCCTTCCGGGGGAACATTCAGTACTTC
CASSPFRGNIQYF
>TRBD2|NA|TRBJ2-3|TRBV10-3
TGTGCCATCAGTGGACTAGCGAGCCGGGCTACGCAGTATTTT
CAISGLASRATQYF
>TRBD1|NA|TRBJ1-2|TRBV28
TGTGCCAGCAGTTTTTCCCGAGGGGGCGCGCTCGACTACACCTTC
CASSFSRGGALDYTF
>TRBD1|once|TRBJ1-1|TRBV9
TGTGCCAGCAGCCCCAGGGGGAGGGGAAGCACTGAAGCTTTCTTT
CASSPRGRGSTEAFF
>NA|NA|TRBJ2-6|TRBV15
TGTGCCACCAGCAGAGATCTTGATGGATCTGGGGCCAACGTCCTGACTTTC
CATSRDLDGSGANVLTF
>TRBD1|NA|TRBJ1-5|TRBV7-2
TGTGCCAGCAGCATCGACAGGGGAATACAGCCCCAGCATTTT
CASSIDRGIQPQHF
>TRBD1|NA|TRBJ2-1|TRBV7-8
TGTGCCAGCAGCTACAGGGGGTTCGAGCAGTTCTTC
CASSYRGFEQFF
>NA|NA|TRBJ2-2|TRBV11-2
TGTGCCAGCAGCTTGGCATCCCTCACCCCTAGGGCAACCGGGGAGCTGTTTTTT
CASSLASLTPRATGELFF
>NA|NA|TRBJ1-5|TRBV2
TGTGCCAGCAGTGGGCGCCTTTCTAACAATCAGCCCCAGCATTTT
CASSGRLSNNQPQHF
>NA|NA|TRBJ1-4|TRBV7-2
TGTGCCAGCAGCTTATCAGGCCAGTCCAATGAAAAACTGTTTTTT
CASSLSGQSNEKLFF